The source of this TCR beta chain is a study of T cells in Graves' hyperthyroidism and ophthalmopathy. Amplification yielded TCR beta CDR3 regions, with RNA transcripts as the source. The TCR CDR3 first-round RT-PCR relied on the HTBI primer set. TCRdb called the multiplex PCR reads again in MiXCR, with one record for every CDR3 protein. The data contain around 500,000 distinct CDR3 sequences, 15% to 20% of them singletons. Germline loops: CDR1 DFQATT, CDR2 SNEGSKA (reference sequence). The length of the CDR3 is 16 residues. The V end lost 0 bases, the J end lost 3 bases, and 14 bases lay between the germline ends.

The sequence derives from a woman aged 25 to 39 with Graves' ophthalmopathy. The chain employs TRBV20-1 and TRBJ2-2, with D possibly being TRBD1 (5 bases). Sequences were obtained from blood. CDR3 nucleotides: TGCAGTGCTAGAGATCAGTCAGGGTGGGACACCGGGGAGCTGTTTTTT. This sequence encodes CSARDQSGWDTGELFF.